The rows below give T cell receptor beta chains drawn from one sample of a study of blood T cell repertoires in COVID-19. Only in-frame clones appear in the TCRdb table, and some are missing; sequencing was by immunoSEQ multiplex PCR. Of about 91,000 clones detected, around four fifths appear once; the ten largest clones hold 8.5% to 10%. Sequencing was performed on peripheral blood. Receptors originate from a woman of 80 years or more with acute or convalescent COVID-19. Both conserved end residues are trimmed from each CDR3. The order of the fields is D gene, V gene, CDR3 protein. A D gene is named only where the DNA matches it firmly.

d_call: -; v_call: TRBV4-3; cdr3_aa: ASSQGGRGTGTDTQY
d_call: TRBD2; v_call: TRBV3-1/TRBV3-2; cdr3_aa: ASSQDTTSGNIQY
d_call: -; v_call: TRBV4-3; cdr3_aa: ASSHTNYGYT
d_call: -; v_call: TRBV5-1; cdr3_aa: ASSSGSYEQY
d_call: -; v_call: TRBV30; cdr3_aa: AWSFPNTDTQY
d_call: TRBD1; v_call: TRBV19; cdr3_aa: ASSIVGQRYYGYT
d_call: -; v_call: TRBV7-2; cdr3_aa: ASSLFGRDNQPQH
d_call: -; v_call: TRBV4-3; cdr3_aa: ASSQGILDRPYEQY
d_call: TRBD2; v_call: TRBV7-2; cdr3_aa: ASSYSGGATGELF
d_call: TRBD2; v_call: TRBV6-2/TRBV6-3; cdr3_aa: ASTYPAGGLQRFSYNEQF
d_call: TRBD1; v_call: TRBV11-2; cdr3_aa: ASSLAWTGYNEQF
d_call: TRBD2; v_call: TRBV4-3; cdr3_aa: ASSQGTSGGAVYNEQF
d_call: -; v_call: TRBV5-4; cdr3_aa: ASRKSPGLTSYEQY
d_call: TRBD1; v_call: TRBV5-5; cdr3_aa: ASSYPRGETQY
d_call: -; v_call: TRBV6-2/TRBV6-3; cdr3_aa: ASSYGANSPLH
d_call: TRBD1; v_call: TRBV3-1/TRBV3-2; cdr3_aa: ASSPGQPNQPQH
d_call: -; v_call: TRBV11-3; cdr3_aa: ASSLGTEETQY
d_call: -; v_call: TRBV4-2; cdr3_aa: ASSQGEAELNEKLF
d_call: TRBD1; v_call: TRBV6-5; cdr3_aa: ASRKGQGGNSPLH
d_call: -; v_call: TRBV3-1/TRBV3-2; cdr3_aa: ASSIRTRNTGELF
d_call: TRBD1; v_call: TRBV11-3; cdr3_aa: ASSRGQGNTEAF
d_call: -; v_call: TRBV6-6; cdr3_aa: ASSVPGPRGYT
d_call: TRBD2; v_call: TRBV5-1; cdr3_aa: ASSLATGGTDTQY
d_call: -; v_call: TRBV9; cdr3_aa: ASSVGRQGNTEAF
d_call: -; v_call: TRBV5-1; cdr3_aa: ASSLAPGGDTEAF
d_call: -; v_call: TRBV29-1; cdr3_aa: SVAGQAEETQY
d_call: -; v_call: TRBV10-3; cdr3_aa: ATRQPQVEAF
d_call: -; v_call: TRBV5-1; cdr3_aa: ASSLGSSGSGQPQH
d_call: -; v_call: TRBV27; cdr3_aa: ASSTREMYEQY
d_call: -; v_call: TRBV11-2; cdr3_aa: ASSFGIWNTEAF
d_call: TRBD2; v_call: TRBV4-3; cdr3_aa: ASSQAAVGGGFTDTQY
d_call: -; v_call: TRBV28; cdr3_aa: ASSSFPGTKY
d_call: -; v_call: TRBV9; cdr3_aa: ASSVGVVEATEAF
d_call: TRBD1; v_call: TRBV6-5; cdr3_aa: ASHRRGMEDTQY
d_call: -; v_call: TRBV4-2; cdr3_aa: ASSQDTGSGANVLT
d_call: TRBD1; v_call: TRBV2; cdr3_aa: ASSVLGQGTLPQH
d_call: TRBD1; v_call: TRBV5-1; cdr3_aa: ASSLAPGTANTEAF
d_call: TRBD1; v_call: TRBV7-2; cdr3_aa: ASRRQGLEEKLF
d_call: TRBD1; v_call: TRBV18; cdr3_aa: ASSPRDSLPGELF
d_call: -; v_call: TRBV30; cdr3_aa: AWSHGATAGGNQPQH
d_call: TRBD2; v_call: TRBV7-2; cdr3_aa: ASSPGLAVYNEQF
d_call: -; v_call: TRBV27; cdr3_aa: ASSIGLTYT
d_call: -; v_call: TRBV15; cdr3_aa: ATSRSRVPFNEKLF
d_call: -; v_call: TRBV30; cdr3_aa: AWSTDYEKLF
d_call: TRBD1; v_call: TRBV6-6; cdr3_aa: ASTRDSSYGYT
d_call: TRBD1; v_call: TRBV6-5; cdr3_aa: ASSLGQGYNDEQY